These 30 T cell receptor beta chains share one sample of origin, sequenced in a study of prognosis after radiotherapy for stage I lung cancer. From genomic DNA, TCR beta CDR3 was amplified by two-round multiplex PCR. TRBV and TRBJ genes each had their own specific primers in first-round PCR. TCRdb passed the multiplex PCR reads through MiXCR, listing each CDR3 protein once. The repertoire consists of about 31,000 distinct CDR3 sequences, with under 35% occurring once and the leading ten covering 33%. Specimen: PBMCs, collected before or after stereotactic body radiation therapy (not recorded which). The receptor set was obtained from a donor at least 50 years old with non-small cell lung cancer.

V is TRBV27 and J is TRBJ2-1, with TRBD2 identical over 8 bases. The junction had 6 bases not matched to a gene; V was cut back by 3 bases and J by 8 bases. Germline CDR1 MNHEY, CDR2 SMNVEV (reference sequence). The CDR3 totals 14 residues. In DNA form, the CDR3 reads TGTGCCAGCAGTTTTGGTCGGGAGGGGTATGAGCAGTTCTTC. Protein product: CASSFGREGYEQFF.

This clonotype was counted at least ten times. The chain combines TRBV20-1 with TRBJ2-7; 7 nucleotides line up with TRBD2. Germline assignment: CDR1 DFQATT and CDR2 SNEGSKA (reference sequence). This CDR3 comprises 13 residues. V gave up 6 bases and J gave up 2 bases; unmatched junction bases: 7. CDR3 in amino acids: CSAVPLAAYEQYF. CDR3 bases: TGCAGTGCCGTCCCTCTAGCGGCCTACGAGCAGTACTTC.

As regards this clonotype: A far larger clone is one base from this, pointing to a likely read error. J is TRBJ1-1 and V is TRBV6-4; 9 nucleotides match TRBD1. CDR1 MRHNA and CDR2 SNTAGT come from the germline V gene. Trimming cost V 5 bases and J 7 bases; bases outside gene matches: 11. CDR3 size: 15 residues. The CDR3 region is CASSSLRTGDIEAFF. CDR3 in DNA: TGTGCCAGCAGTTCCCTAAGGACAGGGGACATTGAAGCTTTCTTT.

The chain combines TRBV15 with TRBJ1-4; D call uncertain. V was trimmed by 2 bases and J by 4 bases, leaving 14 bases between them. This CDR3 spans 16 amino acids. Germline V lookup: CDR1 LNHNV, CDR2 YYDKDF (reference sequence). The CDR3 DNA is TGTGCCACCAGCAGACCCCCGGCGTTCCGTAATGAAAAACTGTTTTTT. Protein product: CATSRPPAFRNEKLFF.

This clonotype has only a few counts. A read error is the likely source, as a far larger clone sits one nucleotide away. The genes are TRBV6-1 and TRBJ1-2, with D unclear. V shed 5 bases and J shed 5 bases, with 12 bases lying between them. The CDR3 spans 13 residues. Per germline, CDR1 MNHNS and CDR2 SASEGT. CDR3 DNA sequence: TGTGCCAGCAGTCCCGAGACGGATTATGGCTACACCTTC. Translation: CASSPETDYGYTF.

Notes on this clonotype: With only one base between it and a far larger clone, this is likely a read error. In this CDR3 the conserved last residue, phenylalanine or tryptophan, is missing, so a read error is likely. The gene calls are TRBV6-2 or TRBV6-3 and TRBJ2-7; D is ambiguous. The CDR3 consists of 13 residues. Trimming took 4 bases from V and 3 from J, leaving 10 bases between them. Germline CDR1 is MNHEY and CDR2 is SVGEGT. The CDR3 sequence: CASSSPSVYEQYS. The CDR3 DNA reads TGTGCCAGCAGTTCCCCCAGCGTCTACGAGCAGTACTCC.

The V and J genes are TRBV4-2 and TRBJ2-2; D gene ambiguous. Germline CDR1 reads LGHNA; CDR2 reads YNFKEQ. This CDR3 region has 16 residues. V was shortened by 4 bases and J by 3 bases, with 15 bases between the two germline ends. CDR3 sequence: CASSPDRRTYTGELFF. CDR3 sequence (DNA): TGTGCCAGCAGCCCGGACCGACGTACTTACACCGGGGAGCTGTTTTTT.

This clonotype was counted ten times or more. The chain joins TRBV24-1 to TRBJ2-7; TRBD1 aligns across 8 bases. J lost 2 bases, V lost 2 bases, and 1 base had no gene match. This CDR3 has 14 amino acids. Germline V gene sequence: CDR1 KGHDR, CDR2 SFDVKD. CDR3 in amino acids: CATSDSGQAYEQYF. The CDR3 DNA follows: TGTGCCACCAGTGATTCGGGACAGGCCTACGAGCAGTACTTC.

Worth noting for this clonotype: This may be a read error, as it is one base from a much larger clone. V usage is TRBV7-3 and J usage is TRBJ1-4, with 7 bases lining up with TRBD1. The CDR3 covers 14 residues. The trim removed 5 bases at V and 8 bases at J, leaving 8 bases unmatched. Germline CDR1 is SGHTA and CDR2 is FQGTGA. The CDR3 region has the DNA TGTGCCAGCAGCAAGGGGGCAGTGAGGGAAAAACTGTTTTTT. It yields the protein CASSKGAVREKLFF.

As concerns this clonotype: A read error likely explains this, since a far larger clone differs by one base. This sequence joins TRBV6-9 and TRBJ1-1; a possible D gene is TRBD1 (6 bases). Germline V gene data show CDR1 as MNHGY and CDR2 as SVAAGI. This CDR3 has 14 residues. CDR3 coding DNA: TGTGCCAGCAGTTACCAGGCCAGGGACACTGAATCTTTCTTT. This gives the protein CASSYQARDTESFF.

This clonotype appeared a single time. The germline gene is not matched at one end of the junction; a read error may be the cause. The V gene is TRBV6-1, the J gene TRBJ2-7; D uncertain. Germline CDR1 is MNHNS and CDR2 is SASEGT. This CDR3 spans 13 amino acids. Here the CDR3 reads CVSRRLQSYEQYF. In nucleotides, the CDR3 is TGTGTCAGCAGGCGTCTTCAGTCCTACGAGCAGTACTTC.

To note about this clonotype: Possible read error: a much larger clone is one base away. The chain recombines TRBV6-2 or TRBV6-3 with TRBJ1-1, with D hard to call. CDR1 is MNHEY and CDR2 is SVGEGT in the germline V gene. Between the trimmed V and J ends, which lost 9 bases and 0 bases, there was a span of 14 bases. The CDR3 loop spans 14 amino acids. CDR3 sequence (DNA): TGTGCCAGTAGTGAAGAGAGCATGAACACTGAAGCTTTCTTT. It codes for CASSEESMNTEAFF.

V is TRBV7-2 and J is TRBJ1-1; tentative D call: TRBD1 (5 bases). This CDR3 contains 14 residues. Germline CDR1 is SGHTA and CDR2 is FQGNSA. Deletions cut 5 bases from V and 0 bases from J, with 10 bases between. CDR3 sequence: CASSAGGMNTEAFF. CDR3 nucleotides: TGTGCCAGCAGCGCGGGGGGGATGAACACTGAAGCTTTCTTT.

This clonotype was seen at least ten times. This chain uses TRBV19 with TRBJ1-6; 8 bases line up with TRBD1. Germline V CDR1 and CDR2: LNHDA, SQIVND (reference sequence). Trimming took 5 bases from V and 10 from J; bases not matched to a gene: 19. The CDR3 covers 18 residues. CDR3 DNA: TGTGCCAGTAGTGAGGGCCCGATGGACAGGGCTTTTTTCTCACCCCTCCACTTT. Amino acids: CASSEGPMDRAFFSPLHF.

This clonotype was counted ten times or more. This chain links TRBV7-3 with TRBJ2-1; 12 bases are shared with TRBD2. Trimming cost V 4 bases and J 6 bases; bases outside gene matches: 7. The length of the CDR3 is 16 residues. Germline CDR1 and CDR2: SGHTA and FQGTGA. CDR3 residues: CASSSPLAGGGNEQFF. The CDR3 coding sequence is TGTGCCAGCAGCTCTCCTCTAGCGGGAGGGGGCAATGAGCAGTTCTTC.

This clonotype is a singleton in its sample. A single base separates this from a much larger clone, so it may be a read error. In this CDR3 the conserved last residue, phenylalanine or tryptophan, is missing, so a read error is likely. The chain carries TRBV6-1 and TRBJ2-3; 9 bases are shared with TRBD1. V was clipped by 11 bases and J by 6 bases; unmatched bases: 9. The CDR3 contains 13 residues. Germline V gene lookup returns CDR1 MNHNS and CDR2 SASEGT. CDR3 in amino acids: CAGRDRVADTQYL. The CDR3 DNA reads as TGTGCCGGTCGGGACAGGGTCGCGGATACGCAGTATCTT.

This clonotype was picked up many times. The CDR3 DNA reads as TGTGCCAGCAGCCCGATGGACAGGCCCTACGAGCAGTACTTC. It specifies CASSPMDRPYEQYF. V is TRBV7-9 and J is TRBJ2-7, with 7 bases lining up with TRBD1. The CDR3 consists of 14 residues. Germline values: CDR1 SEHNR, CDR2 FQNEAQ (reference sequence). V shed 5 bases and J 2 bases; nucleotides not matched to a gene: 6.

This clonotype appeared a few times. The gene calls are TRBV27 and TRBJ1-3; D is uncertain. The V end lost 0 bases, the J end lost 0 bases, and 6 bases lay between the germline ends. The germline V gene has CDR1 MNHEY and CDR2 SMNVEV (reference sequence). This CDR3 has 15 residues. The CDR3 DNA sequence: TGTGCCAGCAGTTTATCCCGGGCCTCTGGAAACACCATATATTTT. This gives the protein CASSLSRASGNTIYF.

On this clonotype itself: A clone one base away is much larger, so this may be a read error. The chain employs TRBV6-1 and TRBJ2-5; TRBD2 aligns across 8 bases. V gave up 7 bases and J gave up 9 bases; unmatched junction bases: 19. The CDR3 has 16 residues. CDR1 and CDR2 (germline): MNHNS, SASEGT. The CDR3 DNA sequence: TGTGCCAGCATACCCCCCGGAAGCGGGGGCGGAGGGGCCCAGTACTTC. Translated: CASIPPGSGGGGAQYF.

This clonotype was seen more than once but under ten times. This sequence may be a read error, since a much larger clone differs from it by one base. The chain carries TRBV5-1 and TRBJ2-5, with D perhaps TRBD2 (6 bases). Germline V gene sequence: CDR1 SGHRS, CDR2 YFSETQ. CDR3 length equals 18 residues. Trimming removed 0 bases from V and 2 bases from J, with 20 bases in between. DNA for the CDR3: TGCGCCAGCAGCTTGGACCAACTACCTCTGGGACTGCAAGAGACCCAGTACTTC. The encoded protein is CASSLDQLPLGLQETQYF.

This clonotype was seen ten or more times. This chain connects TRBV12-3 or TRBV12-4 to TRBJ2-1; D ambiguous. The CDR3 loop spans 12 amino acids. V lost 3 bases and J lost 7, with 7 bases in between. CDR3 nucleotides: TGTGCCAGCAGTTTCTCAACTAATGAGCAGTTCTTC. Amino acid sequence: CASSFSTNEQFF.

This clonotype was recorded at least ten times. Mismatch with germline at one junction end may stem from a read error. This CDR3 reads CSAIGLAAPGF. The CDR3 bases are TGCAGTGCCATCGGACTAGCGGCCCCGGGGTTC. The rearrangement uses TRBV20-1 and TRBJ2-1; TRBD2 agrees at 10 bases. The CDR3 is made up of 11 amino acids. Germline CDR1 DFQATT, CDR2 SNEGSKA (reference sequence).

Many counts were recorded for this clonotype. V gene TRBV6-1 combines with J gene TRBJ2-1, with TRBD1 identical over 10 bases. The trim removed 7 bases at V and 6 bases at J, leaving 3 bases unmatched. This CDR3 has 13 residues. Germline V gene sequence: CDR1 MNHNS, CDR2 SASEGT. For the CDR3, the DNA is TGTGCCAGCACGAGGACAGGGGGCAATGAGCAGTTCTTC. Residues: CASTRTGGNEQFF.

To note about this clonotype: It is likely a read error: a sequence one base away is far more abundant. The genes are TRBV6-4 and TRBJ2-7, with D perhaps given as TRBD1 or TRBD2 (5 bases each). The CDR3 consists of 16 residues. Looked up from germline, CDR1 is MRHNA and CDR2 is SNTAGT. CDR3 in amino acids: CAISYSGPGQGYEQYF. For the CDR3, the DNA is TGTGCCATCAGTTACTCGGGGCCCGGGCAGGGCTACGAGCAGTACTTC.

The V call is TRBV28, the J call TRBJ2-2; unclear D gene. This CDR3 spans 14 amino acids. Germline V gene lookup returns CDR1 MDHEN and CDR2 SYDVKM. Trimming cost V 6 bases and J 2 bases, with 10 bases left between them. The CDR3 DNA follows: TGTGCCAGCAGCCAGAGACCTAACACCGGGGAGCTGTTTTTT. Translating it yields CASSQRPNTGELFF.

This clonotype appeared many times. The genes are TRBV4-1 and TRBJ1-1; D is possibly TRBD1 (6 bases). CDR1 is MGHRA, CDR2 YSYEKL, per germline. Between the trimmed V and J ends, which lost 1 base and 0 bases, there was a span of 18 bases. The CDR3 runs 18 residues. The CDR3 is CASSQGQGTLLMNTEAFF. As DNA, the CDR3 is TGCGCCAGCAGCCAAGGTCAGGGGACGTTGCTAATGAACACTGAAGCTTTCTTT.

A word on this clonotype: One end of the junction is discordant with germline, which a read error may explain. V is TRBV18 and J is TRBJ2-3; 9 bases are a match to TRBD2. This CDR3 spans 14 amino acids. From germline, CDR1 is KGHSH and CDR2 LQKENI. The DNA for the CDR3 is TGTGCCAGCTCACCAGTTAGCGGGAGTTATACGCAGTGTTTT. Translating gives CASSPVSGSYTQCF.

This clonotype showed up many times. The chain combines TRBV5-1 with TRBJ2-3; D ambiguous. Germline CDR1 and CDR2: SGHRS and YFSETQ. The CDR3 has 15 amino acids. V gave up 0 bases and J gave up 0 bases, with 8 bases separating them. CDR3 sequence: CASSLGQTSTDTQYF. CDR3 DNA sequence: TGCGCCAGCAGCTTGGGGCAGACTAGCACAGATACGCAGTATTTT.

To note about this clonotype: This is likely an artifact of a read error, given a far larger clone one base away. V and J are TRBV6-4 and TRBJ1-6; no clear D. V lost 5 bases, J lost 10 bases, and 18 bases lay in between. Germline V lookup: CDR1 MRHNA, CDR2 SNTAGT. CDR3 length: 15 residues. As DNA, the CDR3 is TGTGCCAGCAGTTTAAAGGGCCCTAAGATCTCACCCCTCCACTTT. Protein sequence: CASSLKGPKISPLHF.

About this clonotype itself: A much larger clone lies a single base off, so this may be a read error. The V and J genes are TRBV9 and TRBJ2-7; 12 nucleotides agree with TRBD2. V dropped 4 bases and J dropped 7; count of bases not matched to a gene: 9. This CDR3 spans 15 amino acids. CDR1 is SGDLS, CDR2 YYNGEE, per germline. CDR3 sequence (DNA): TGTGCCAGCAGCAGAACTAGCGGGAGGTCCTGGGAGCAGTACTTC. It translates to CASSRTSGRSWEQYF.